The 19 T cell receptor beta chains listed next were all sequenced from one sample in a study of blood T cells in healthy people across ages. Primers used in a second PCR of roughly 6 to 11 cycles were a sample-barcoded 5' primer and a J-beta primer mix. TCRdb analysed the 5' RACE reads with MiXCR anew, one entry per CDR3 protein. There are about 1.6 million distinct CDR3 sequences in the sample; about 35% occur only once, and 11% lies in the top ten. Sequenced: blood. The source is a woman in her twenties or thirties in good health.

This chain connects TRBV6-6 to TRBJ2-2; D not certain. CDR1 is MNHNY and CDR2 is SVGAGI in the germline V gene (reference sequence). The length of the CDR3 is 14 residues. Trimming pared 6 bases from V and 4 bases from J, leaving 12 bases between. CDR3 sequence reads: CASRERRATGELFF. The CDR3 nucleotides read TGTGCCAGCAGGGAACGACGAGCCACCGGGGAGCTGTTTTTT.

This chain joins TRBV20-1 and TRBJ2-1; D could derive from TRBD1 or TRBD2 (6 bases each). CDR3 size: 12 residues. V was pared by 6 bases and J by 7 bases, with 13 bases between. CDR1 is DFQATT, CDR2 SNEGSKA, per germline (reference sequence). The CDR3 sequence: CSANGGENEQFF. CDR3 DNA sequence: TGCAGTGCCAACGGGGGCGAAAATGAGCAGTTCTTC.

There are a few counts of this clonotype. The genes are TRBV2 and TRBJ2-7; 7 nucleotides align to TRBD2. After removal of 9 bases from V and 3 bases from J, the junction contained 11 bases not matched to a gene. Germline V gene lookup returns CDR1 SNHLY and CDR2 FYNNEI. The CDR3 has 14 amino acids. The CDR3 here is CASRGGLGFYEQYF. In DNA, the CDR3 is TGTGCCAGTCGGGGAGGGCTGGGATTCTACGAGCAGTACTTC.

The rearrangement joins TRBV6-5 to TRBJ2-5, with a weak D call TRBD1 (6 bases). The CDR3 spans 14 residues. The germline CDR1 and CDR2 sequences are MNHEY and SVGAGI. The V gene lost 4 bases and the J gene lost 11 bases, with 20 bases spanning the gap. Here the CDR3 reads CASSSRGHYNEQYF. The CDR3 coding sequence is TGTGCCAGCAGTTCTCGGGGACACTACAATGAGCAGTACTTC.

The V call is TRBV27, the J call TRBJ2-1; D is uncertain. Trimming took off 0 bases at V and 5 bases at J, with 11 bases between the two ends. Germline lookup yields CDR1 MNHEY and CDR2 SMNVEV (reference sequence). CDR3 length equals 15 residues. DNA of the CDR3: TGTGCCAGCAGTTTATCGATTCTGGCAGACAATGAGCAGTTCTTC. Residues: CASSLSILADNEQFF.

This clonotype was observed many times. The rearrangement links TRBV7-2 to TRBJ2-1; D perhaps matches TRBD2 (5 bases). V was cut by 0 bases and J by 7 bases, with 13 bases left in between. Per germline, CDR1 SGHTA and CDR2 FQGNSA. The CDR3 covers 15 residues. The DNA of the CDR3 is TGTGCCAGCAGCTTAGCCGGGGTGGCGTGGAATGAGCAGTTCTTC. Protein sequence: CASSLAGVAWNEQFF.

For the CDR3, the DNA is TGCAGTGCTAGAGCTTTGGCCAGGGGTGGCTACACCTTC. Amino acids: CSARALARGGYTF. This chain uses TRBV20-1 with TRBJ1-2; tentatively, D is TRBD1 (6 bases). CDR1 and CDR2 from the germline V gene are DFQATT and SNEGSKA (reference sequence). Trimming stripped 1 base from V and 7 bases from J, with 13 bases between. CDR3 length: 13 residues.

The chain carries TRBV30 and TRBJ2-7, with TRBD1 identical over 8 bases. CDR3 size: 14 residues. V shed 6 bases, J shed 1 base, and the junction held 8 bases outside the gene matches. Germline CDR1 and CDR2: GTSNPN and SVGIG (reference sequence). The CDR3 nucleotides read TGTGCCTGCCGCCGGGACAGGATGTCCTACGAGCAGTACTTC. Its translation is CACRRDRMSYEQYF.

This clonotype turned up a few times. The J gene is TRBJ1-5, the V gene TRBV6-6; D remains ambiguous. Germline-derived CDR1 and CDR2 are MNHNY and SVGAGI (reference sequence). The V end was cut by 2 bases, the J end by 0 bases, with 8 bases between. The CDR3 has 15 residues. CDR3 residues: CASSYASVSNQPQHF. The CDR3, as DNA: TGTGCCAGCAGTTACGCCTCGGTTAGCAATCAGCCCCAGCATTTT.

The V call is TRBV5-1, the J call TRBJ2-7; D remains ambiguous. The V gene's germline CDR1 is SGHRS and CDR2 YFSETQ. The ends were cut back, 3 bases at V and 0 bases at J, with 13 bases in the middle. The CDR3 consists of 15 residues. The CDR3 spells CASSSGPTSSYEQYF. The DNA for the CDR3 is TGCGCCAGCAGCTCCGGACCCACGAGCTCCTACGAGCAGTACTTC.

This chain connects TRBV30 to TRBJ1-1; D gene uncertain. The length of the CDR3 is 11 residues. V lost 2 bases, J lost 7 bases, and 8 bases lay in between. The germline V gene has CDR1 GTSNPN and CDR2 SVGIG (reference sequence). CDR3 coding DNA: TGTGCCTGGAGTTTCAGTTTTGAAGCTTTCTTT. Translating gives CAWSFSFEAFF.

V and J are TRBV29-1 and TRBJ1-2; D gene unclear. This CDR3 contains 12 residues. The V gene lost 5 bases and the J gene lost 6 bases, with 13 bases spanning the gap. Germline V lookup: CDR1 SQVTM, CDR2 ANQGSEA. The CDR3 is CSVHGWYDGYTF. The DNA of the CDR3 is TGCAGCGTTCATGGCTGGTATGATGGCTACACCTTC.

In its sample, this clonotype was seen many times. This chain links TRBV12-3 or TRBV12-4 with TRBJ2-7, with D tentatively TRBD1 (6 bases). The CDR3 totals 12 residues. Deletions cut 5 bases from V and 3 bases from J, with 8 bases between. The CDR3, as DNA: TGTGCCAGCAGTCGACAGGTCTACGAGCAGTACTTC. This codes for CASSRQVYEQYF.

The rearrangement links TRBV3-1 to TRBJ2-5, with TRBD1 identical over 8 bases. The germline gives CDR1 LGHDT, CDR2 YNNKEL (reference sequence). CDR3 length: 14 amino acids. The trim removed 2 bases at V and 5 bases at J, leaving 4 bases unmatched. The CDR3 protein is CASSQWDRWETQYF. In DNA form, the CDR3 reads TGTGCCAGCAGCCAATGGGACAGGTGGGAGACCCAGTACTTC.

This clonotype was seen a handful of times. The V gene is TRBV7-6, the J gene TRBJ2-7; D gene uncertain. V lost 5 bases and J lost 11, with 16 bases in between. Per germline, CDR1 SGHVS and CDR2 FNYEAQ. The CDR3 runs 12 residues. The CDR3 DNA sequence: TGTGCCAGCAGCCCGATAGGGCGGATGAAGTACTTC. As protein: CASSPIGRMKYF.

V usage is TRBV6-2 or TRBV6-3 and J usage is TRBJ2-2; TRBD2 is a possible D gene (7 bases). This CDR3 spans 16 amino acids. Germline V gene sequence: CDR1 MNHEY, CDR2 SVGEGT. With 6 bases removed from V and 2 bases from J, the gap between germline ends came to 16 bases. The CDR3 nucleotides are TGTGCCAGCAGCCTCCACGGGGGGCAAAACACCGGGGAGCTGTTTTTT. This sequence encodes CASSLHGGQNTGELFF.

This chain links TRBV7-9 with TRBJ1-5; D ambiguous. The CDR3 spans 13 residues. The V end lost 2 bases, the J end lost 8 bases, and 10 bases lay between the germline ends. Germline CDR1 and CDR2: SEHNR and FQNEAQ (reference sequence). CDR3 nucleotides: TGTGCCAGCAGCTTATATGCGGAGGAGCCCCAGCATTTT. Amino acids: CASSLYAEEPQHF.

This clonotype was picked up a small number of times. The chain couples TRBV12-3 or TRBV12-4 to TRBJ2-5, with D unresolved. Deletions cut 10 bases from V and 2 bases from J, with 20 bases between. The CDR3 totals 15 residues. CDR3 sequence reads: CANSPAWGIQETQYF. DNA of the CDR3: TGTGCCAACAGCCCGGCGTGGGGAATACAAGAGACCCAGTACTTC.

This clonotype turned up a few times. Just one base apart from a much larger clone, this may be a read error. The rearrangement joins TRBV28 to TRBJ2-3; 8 nucleotides match TRBD2. Trimming cost V 5 bases and J 0 bases; bases outside gene matches: 4. Germline values: CDR1 MDHEN, CDR2 SYDVKM. The CDR3 runs to 15 residues. The CDR3 DNA is TGTGCCAGCAGTCGAGCGGGGGTTAGCACAGATACGCAGTATTTT. As protein: CASSRAGVSTDTQYF.